This T cell receptor (beta chain) was profiled in a study of shared clonotypes between healthy human individuals. Trimming at V came to 5 bases and at J to 6 bases, leaving 14 bases not matched to a gene. There are 16 residues in the CDR3. Germline V gives CDR1 SEHNR, CDR2 FQNEAQ (reference sequence). CD8 cells regarded as naive lacked CD45RO, were positively chosen for CCR7, and omitted terminally differentiated effector memory CD45RA+ cells. Free of recent acute infections or vaccinations, the donors were healthy HIV-negative adults. Only in-frame clones appear in the TCRdb table, and some are missing; sequencing was by immunoSEQ multiplex PCR. Here the sample spans some 1,900,000 clones, just under 95% being singletons.

This clonotype was obtained from a man aged 18 to 35 in good health. The sequenced sample consisted of naive CD8+ T cells sorted from blood. The chain is built from TRBV7-9 and TRBJ2-3; 7 nucleotides match TRBD1. The CDR3 reads CASSDQGVSSYDTQYF. The CDR3 nucleotides are TGTGCCAGCAGCGACCAGGGGGTATCCTCGTATGATACGCAGTATTTT.